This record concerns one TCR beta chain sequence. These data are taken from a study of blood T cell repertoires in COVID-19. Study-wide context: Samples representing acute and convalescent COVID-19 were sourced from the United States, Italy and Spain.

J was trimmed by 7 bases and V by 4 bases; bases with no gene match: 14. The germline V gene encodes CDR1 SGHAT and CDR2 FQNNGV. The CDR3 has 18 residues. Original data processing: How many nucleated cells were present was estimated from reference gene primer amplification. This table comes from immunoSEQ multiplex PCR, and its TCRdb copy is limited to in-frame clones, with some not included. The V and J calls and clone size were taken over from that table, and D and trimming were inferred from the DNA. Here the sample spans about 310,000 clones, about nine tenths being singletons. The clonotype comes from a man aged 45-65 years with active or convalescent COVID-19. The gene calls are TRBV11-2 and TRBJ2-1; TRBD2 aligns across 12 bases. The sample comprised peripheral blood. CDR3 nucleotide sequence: TGTGCCAGCAGCTCTCACCCGCGCGAGACTAGCGGGGGTAATGAGCAGTTCTTC. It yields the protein CASSSHPRETSGGNEQFF. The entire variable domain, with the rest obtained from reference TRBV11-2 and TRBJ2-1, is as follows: EAGVAQSPRYKIIEKRQSVAFWCNPISGHATLYWYQQILGQGPKLLIQFQNNGVVDDSQLPKDRFSAERLKGVDSTLKIQPAKLEDSAVYLCASSSHPRETSGGNEQFFGPGTRLTVL.